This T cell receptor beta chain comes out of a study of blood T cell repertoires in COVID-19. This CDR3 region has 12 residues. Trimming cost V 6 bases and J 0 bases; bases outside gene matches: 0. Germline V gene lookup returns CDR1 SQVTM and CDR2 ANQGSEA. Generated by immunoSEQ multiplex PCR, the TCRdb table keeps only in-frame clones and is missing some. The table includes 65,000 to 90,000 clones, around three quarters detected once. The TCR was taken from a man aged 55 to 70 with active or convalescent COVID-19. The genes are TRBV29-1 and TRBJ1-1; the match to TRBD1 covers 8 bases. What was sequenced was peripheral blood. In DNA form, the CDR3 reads TGCAGCGTGGGACAGGTGAACACTGAAGCTTTCTTT. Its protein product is CSVGQVNTEAFF.